These 29 T cell receptor beta chains came from one sample sequenced in a study of cytomegalovirus exposure and HLA in healthy donors (dated by TCRdb to about 2017). Library construction relied on the immunoSEQ multiplex PCR assay. For the multiplex PCR, a mixture combining 60 forward primers for TCR Vbeta segments and 13 reverse primers for TCR Jbeta segments was used. Drawn from immuneACCESS, this table holds only the in-frame rearrangements with V and J called that TCRdb kept. Clones are partly lost; checked studies trace under half to an unresolved V gene and leave the rest unexplained. Within this sample are a few hundred thousand clones, with under 80% of them counted one time only. The top ten hold approximately 2.3% of the sample. The sequencing input was PBMCs. The receptors stem from a female donor in good health and CMV-seronegative.

The chain has TRBV18 and TRBJ2-5, with 10 bases aligning to TRBD1. The J segment lost 4 bases and the V segment lost 4 bases, leaving 0 bases of the junction unmatched. The CDR3 contains 13 residues. The germline gives CDR1 KGHSH, CDR2 LQKENI. Here the CDR3 DNA reads TGTGCCAGCTCACGGGACAGGGGAGAGACCCAGTACTTC. Translated: CASSRDRGETQYF.

The rearrangement uses TRBV5-6 and TRBJ2-5; TRBD1 matches 10 bases. CDR1 and CDR2 from the germline V gene are SGHDT and YYEEEE. Losses at the gene ends were 3 bases for V and 6 bases for J; bases not matched to a gene: 5. The CDR3 runs to 14 residues. This CDR3 is CASSWGQGFQTQYF. The CDR3, as DNA: TGTGCCAGCAGCTGGGGACAGGGGTTTCAGACCCAGTACTTC.

V gene TRBV5-6 combines with J gene TRBJ2-7; 8 bases align to TRBD2. Germline-derived CDR1 and CDR2 are SGHDT and YYEEEE. The CDR3 covers 13 residues. J was trimmed by 4 bases and V by 4 bases; bases with no gene match: 4. CDR3 sequence: CASSPTSAYEQYF. CDR3 coding DNA: TGTGCCAGCAGCCCGACTAGCGCATACGAGCAGTACTTC.

J is TRBJ2-1 and V is TRBV9, with a tentative D call TRBD1 (7 bases). CDR1 and CDR2 (germline): SGDLS, YYNGEE. The length of the CDR3 is 16 residues. Trimming removed 4 bases at V and 3 bases at J, with 17 bases between. The CDR3 loop reads CASSPRGDIGYNEQFF. The CDR3 coding sequence is TGTGCCAGCAGCCCCAGGGGGGACATTGGCTACAATGAGCAGTTCTTC. Based on the CDR3 plus reference TRBV9 and TRBJ2-1, the full variable domain is DSGVTQTPKHLITATGQRVTLRCSPRSGDLSVYWYQQSLDQGLQFLIQYYNGEERAKGNILERFSAQQFPDLHSELNLSSLELGDSALYFCASSPRGDIGYNEQFFGPGTRLTVL.

The chain has TRBV5-4 and TRBJ2-7, with a possible D match to TRBD2 (6 bases). Trimming removed 3 bases at V and 3 bases at J, with 16 bases between. CDR1 and CDR2 (germline): SGHNT, YYREEE (reference sequence). The CDR3 is made up of 15 amino acids. The CDR3 sequence is CASSSPGSQGYEQYF. CDR3 nucleotide sequence: TGTGCCAGCAGCTCCCCCGGGAGCCAGGGCTACGAGCAGTACTTC.

In the case of this clone: One end of the junction varies from germline; a read error may be responsible. The gene calls are TRBV7-9 and TRBJ2-5, with 7 nucleotides matching TRBD2. The CDR3 totals 17 residues. Germline loops: CDR1 SEHNR, CDR2 FQNEAQ (reference sequence). The chain's CDR3 is CSSSGPFGGRGEETQYF. The CDR3 bases are TGTTCCAGCAGCGGCCCCTTCGGCGGGAGAGGAGAAGAGACCCAGTACTTC.

The genes are TRBV10-2 and TRBJ2-7; D gene uncertain. Germline V gene lookup returns CDR1 WSHSY and CDR2 SAAADI. The CDR3 covers 13 residues. V was pared by 2 bases and J by 1 base, with 6 bases between. CDR3 loop: CASSEGQSYEQYF. The CDR3 nucleotides read TGCGCCAGCAGTGAGGGGCAGTCCTACGAGCAGTACTTC.

This clone was found once. CDR3 region: CASSVPGTGLAEGYTF. The DNA of the CDR3 is TGTGCCAGTAGTGTGCCCGGGACAGGGCTTGCGGAGGGCTACACCTTC. V and J are TRBV19 and TRBJ1-2, with TRBD1 matching over 9 bases. The germline gives CDR1 LNHDA, CDR2 SQIVND (reference sequence). V shed 5 bases and J 8 bases; nucleotides not matched to a gene: 15. This CDR3 contains 16 residues.

This clone was counted a few times. The chain is built from TRBV9 and TRBJ1-1; D gene uncertain. Germline assignment: CDR1 SGDLS and CDR2 YYNGEE. The CDR3 spans 12 residues. Trimming removed 3 bases at V and 8 bases at J, with 11 bases between. The CDR3 sequence: CASSEAPSEAFF. The DNA for the CDR3 is TGTGCCAGCAGCGAAGCCCCTTCGGAAGCTTTCTTT.

This clone was detected only once. The chain links TRBV2 to TRBJ2-5, with D possibly matching TRBD2 (6 bases). The CDR3 is made up of 10 amino acids. Trimming left V 7 bases short and J 9 bases short, with 9 bases between. Germline V gene data show CDR1 as SNHLY and CDR2 as FYNNEI. The CDR3, as DNA: TGTGCCAGCAACGCGGGGCCCCAGTACTTC. Its protein product is CASNAGPQYF.

This clone was seen only once. The J gene is TRBJ2-7, the V gene TRBV11-2; TRBD1 matches at 8 bases. Germline CDR1 reads SGHAT; CDR2 reads FQNNGV. The length of the CDR3 is 14 residues. V gave up 5 bases and J gave up 6 bases; unmatched junction bases: 9. The CDR3 loop reads CASSLTGGRSEQYF. DNA for the CDR3: TGTGCCAGCAGCCTAACAGGGGGTAGAAGCGAGCAGTACTTC.

The V and J genes are TRBV14 and TRBJ2-3, with 7 bases fitting TRBD1. The CDR3 totals 16 residues. J was trimmed by 5 bases and V by 0 bases; bases with no gene match: 8. The V gene's germline CDR1 is SGHDN and CDR2 FVKESK. Written as DNA, the CDR3 is TGTGCCAGCAGCCAAGATTATGGGACAGAGAGAGATACGCAGTATTTT. Translated, it gives CASSQDYGTERDTQYF.

J is TRBJ2-3 and V is TRBV19; TRBD1 matches 7 bases. V shed 3 bases and J 0 bases; nucleotides not matched to a gene: 3. The germline V gene has CDR1 LNHDA and CDR2 SQIVND (reference sequence). The CDR3 totals 15 residues. As DNA, the CDR3 is TGTGCCAGTAGTATCTCACAGGGGAGCACAGATACGCAGTATTTT. Protein sequence: CASSISQGSTDTQYF.

The chain joins TRBV5-1 to TRBJ1-4; 10 positions match TRBD1. Germline CDR1 reads SGHRS; CDR2 reads YFSETQ. CDR3 length: 16 residues. Unmatched junction bases numbered 9, after V lost 4 bases and J lost 6 bases. CDR3 sequence: CASSTGTGVTDEKLFF. Written as DNA, the CDR3 is TGCGCCAGCAGCACCGGGACAGGGGTTACGGATGAAAAACTGTTTTTT. Full variable domain (rest looked up from reference TRBV5-1 and TRBJ1-4): KAGVTQTPRYLIKTRGQQVTLSCSPISGHRSVSWYQQTPGQGLQFLFEYFSETQRNKGNFPGRFSGRQFSNSRSEMNVSTLELGDSALYLCASSTGTGVTDEKLFFGSGTQLSVL.

The chain links TRBV7-6 to TRBJ2-6, with D perhaps TRBD1 (6 bases). V dropped 2 bases and J dropped 4 bases, with 9 bases sitting between them. This CDR3 has 15 residues. Per the germline V gene, CDR1 is SGHVS and CDR2 is FNYEAQ. CDR3 sequence: CASSLQGTGANVLTF. The CDR3 coding sequence is TGTGCCAGCAGCTTACAGGGGACGGGGGCCAACGTCCTGACTTTC.

V is TRBV21-1 and J is TRBJ2-5; the table's D call, TRBD1, has no DNA check behind it. TRBV21-1 is a recognized pseudogene. The CDR3 has 16 amino acids. The CDR3 loop reads CASSKKVTGIQETQYF. The CDR3 DNA sequence: TGTGCCAGCAGCAAAAAGGTGACAGGGATCCAAGAGACCCAGTACTTC.

In its sample, this clone was seen once. The V and J genes are TRBV5-1 and TRBJ2-3; TRBD2 matches 7 bases. Germline trimming cut 2 bases from V and 3 bases from J; bases unmatched to any gene: 9. Per the germline V gene, CDR1 is SGHRS and CDR2 is YFSETQ. The CDR3 length is 16 residues. The CDR3 sequence is CASSFARLALTDTQYF. CDR3 nucleotides: TGCGCCAGCAGCTTCGCGCGACTAGCTTTGACAGATACGCAGTATTTT.

This chain joins TRBV6-1 and TRBJ1-1; perhaps TRBD1 as D (5 bases). CDR1 and CDR2 (germline): MNHNS, SASEGT. The V and J ends lost 3 bases and 1 base respectively, with 12 bases between them. There are 15 residues in the CDR3. The CDR3 sequence: CASSDSQGKNTEAFF. Written as DNA, the CDR3 is TGTGCCAGCAGTGATAGCCAGGGCAAGAACACTGAAGCTTTCTTT.

This clone was detected once. The chain couples TRBV19 to TRBJ2-1; 7 bases map to TRBD2. V was pared by 7 bases and J by 0 bases, with 9 bases of the junction left unmatched. CDR3 size: 16 residues. The V gene's germline CDR1 is LNHDA and CDR2 SQIVND (reference sequence). The CDR3 region is CASTPGSGRSYNEQFF. The CDR3 region has the DNA TGTGCCAGTACTCCGGGTAGCGGGCGCTCCTACAATGAGCAGTTCTTC.

The chain has TRBV25-1 and TRBJ1-1; D is unclear. Trimming removed 3 bases from V and 3 bases from J, with 5 bases in between. The CDR3 length is 12 residues. Germline assignment: CDR1 MGHDK and CDR2 SYGVNS. The CDR3 sequence is CASSDRYTEAFF. CDR3 nucleotide sequence: TGTGCCAGCAGTGACAGGTACACTGAAGCTTTCTTT.

The CDR3 DNA follows: TGTGCCAGCAGCTTAAGACAGGGTTCCGGGGAGCTGTTTTTT. Translated, it gives CASSLRQGSGELFF. The chain employs TRBV7-2 and TRBJ2-2; 7 nucleotides line up with TRBD1. The V gene's germline CDR1 is SGHTA and CDR2 FQGNSA. With V trimmed by 2 bases and J by 6 bases, 3 bases remained unmatched. The CDR3 length is 14 residues.

The chain is built from TRBV9 and TRBJ1-3, with unresolved D. V was trimmed by 5 bases and J by 0 bases, leaving 9 bases between them. The CDR3 covers 14 residues. Per the germline V gene, CDR1 is SGDLS and CDR2 is YYNGEE. CDR3 region: CASSERSSGNTIYF. The CDR3 nucleotides read TGTGCCAGCAGTGAGAGGAGCTCTGGAAACACCATATATTTT.

This chain links TRBV28 with TRBJ2-6, with D hard to call. The CDR3 sequence is 14 residues long. V was shortened by 8 bases and J by 0 bases, with 8 bases between the two germline ends. In germline, CDR1 is MDHEN, CDR2 SYDVKM. CDR3 DNA sequence: TGTGCCAGCCGATACAGCTCTGGGGCCAACGTCCTGACTTTC. Translated: CASRYSSGANVLTF.

V gene TRBV27 combines with J gene TRBJ2-4; D gene uncertain. This CDR3 contains 15 residues. Germline V gives CDR1 MNHEY, CDR2 SMNVEV (reference sequence). Trimming left V 5 bases short and J 0 bases short, with 11 bases between. CDR3 sequence (DNA): TGTGCCAGCAGTCAAATCGGTCTAGCCAAAAACATTCAGTACTTC. This gives the protein CASSQIGLAKNIQYF.

The sample holds a few counts of this clone. V and J are TRBV2 and TRBJ1-1; 11 bases agree with TRBD1. Germline V gene lookup returns CDR1 SNHLY and CDR2 FYNNEI. After removal of 8 bases from V and 1 base from J, the junction contained 9 bases not matched to a gene. CDR3 length equals 16 residues. CDR3 coding DNA: TGTGCCAGCGGTGGACAGGGGGCCCCCAGGAACACTGAAGCTTTCTTT. Translating gives CASGGQGAPRNTEAFF. Full variable domain (missing parts from reference TRBV2 and TRBJ1-1): EPEVTQTPSHQVTQMGQEVILRCVPISNHLYFYWYRQILGQKVEFLVSFYNNEISEKSEIFDDQFSVERPDGSNFTLKIRSTKLEDSAMYFCASGGQGAPRNTEAFFGQGTRLTVV.

The chain combines TRBV19 with TRBJ2-7; 7 positions match TRBD1. Germline V gives CDR1 LNHDA, CDR2 SQIVND (reference sequence). J gave up 3 bases and V 6 bases, and 8 bases lay outside the gene matches. The CDR3 contains 14 residues. The CDR3: CASRPTGYFYEQYF. The CDR3 DNA reads as TGTGCCAGTAGACCGACAGGGTATTTCTACGAGCAGTACTTC.

As for this clone: The germline gene is not matched at one end of the junction; a read error may be the cause. The chain is built from TRBV7-9 and TRBJ2-2; 9 nucleotides align to TRBD1. This CDR3 is built from 14 residues. The germline V gene encodes CDR1 SEHNR and CDR2 FQNEAQ (reference sequence). This CDR3 is CSSIMDRGTGELFF. The CDR3 DNA sequence: TGTTCCAGCATTATGGACAGGGGAACCGGGGAGCTGTTTTTT.

This chain joins TRBV6-6 and TRBJ2-5, with 15 bases matching TRBD2. Near its end, the DNA agrees better with TRBJ2-7, so the J call may be wrong. Germline V gene data show CDR1 as MNHNY and CDR2 as SVGAGI (reference sequence). The CDR3 length is 16 residues. The CDR3 loop reads CASSVMGLAGGYEQYF. The CDR3 coding sequence is TGTGCCAGCAGTGTCATGGGACTAGCGGGGGGATACGAGCAGTACTTC.

This chain links TRBV4-1 with TRBJ2-6, with D perhaps matching TRBD2 (6 bases). The CDR3 spans 17 residues. Germline V gene data show CDR1 as MGHRA and CDR2 as YSYEKL. V was cut by 3 bases and J by 0 bases, with 12 bases left in between. Written as DNA, the CDR3 is TGCGCCAGCAGCCACCCGGGACTCGACTCTGGGGCCAACGTCCTGACTTTC. It codes for CASSHPGLDSGANVLTF.